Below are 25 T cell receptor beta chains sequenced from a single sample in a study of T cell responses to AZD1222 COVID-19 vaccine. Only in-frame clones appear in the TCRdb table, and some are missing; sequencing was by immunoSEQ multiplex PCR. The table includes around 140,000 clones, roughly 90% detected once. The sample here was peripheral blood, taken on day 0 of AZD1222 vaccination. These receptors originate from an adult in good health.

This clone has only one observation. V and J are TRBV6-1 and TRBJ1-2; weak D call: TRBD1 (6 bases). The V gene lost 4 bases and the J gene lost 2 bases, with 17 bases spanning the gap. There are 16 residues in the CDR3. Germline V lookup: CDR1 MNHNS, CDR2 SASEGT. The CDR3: CASSAYRAGANYGYTF. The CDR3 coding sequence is TGTGCCAGCAGTGCCTATAGGGCAGGGGCGAACTATGGCTACACCTTC.

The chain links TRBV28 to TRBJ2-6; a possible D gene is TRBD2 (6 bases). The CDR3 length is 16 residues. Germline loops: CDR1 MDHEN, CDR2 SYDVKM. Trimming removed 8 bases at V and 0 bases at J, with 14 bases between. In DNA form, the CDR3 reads TGTGCCAGCGGAGGGGAGTCGAGCTCTGGGGCCAACGTCCTGACTTTC. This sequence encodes CASGGESSSGANVLTF.

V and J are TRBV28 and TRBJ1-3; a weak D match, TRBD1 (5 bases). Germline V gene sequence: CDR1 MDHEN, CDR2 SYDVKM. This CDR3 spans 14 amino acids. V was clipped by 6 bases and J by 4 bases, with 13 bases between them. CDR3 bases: TGTGCCAGCAGATGGGACGGGAGGGGAAACACCATATATTTT. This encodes CASRWDGRGNTIYF.

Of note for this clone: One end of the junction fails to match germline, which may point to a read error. The CDR3 sequence is CASSLGPGTTYRF. The CDR3 DNA sequence: TGCGCCAGCAGCTTGGGCCCCGGGACCACATATAGATTT. V is TRBV4-1 and J is TRBJ1-4; D is possibly TRBD1 (5 bases). The CDR3 covers 13 residues. The germline gives CDR1 MGHRA, CDR2 YSYEKL.

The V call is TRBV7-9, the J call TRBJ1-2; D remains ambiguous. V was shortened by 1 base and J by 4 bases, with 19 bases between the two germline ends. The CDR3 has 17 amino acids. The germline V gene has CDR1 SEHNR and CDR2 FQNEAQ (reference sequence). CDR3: CASSLGPAGILGYGYTF. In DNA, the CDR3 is TGTGCCAGCAGCTTAGGTCCCGCGGGTATCCTAGGCTATGGCTACACCTTC.

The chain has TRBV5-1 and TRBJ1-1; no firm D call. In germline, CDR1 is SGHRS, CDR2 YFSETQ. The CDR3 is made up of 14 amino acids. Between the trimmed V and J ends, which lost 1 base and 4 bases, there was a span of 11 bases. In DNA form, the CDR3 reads TGCGCCAGCAGCTTGTATGGGGAAAGCACTGAAGCTTTCTTT. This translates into CASSLYGESTEAFF.

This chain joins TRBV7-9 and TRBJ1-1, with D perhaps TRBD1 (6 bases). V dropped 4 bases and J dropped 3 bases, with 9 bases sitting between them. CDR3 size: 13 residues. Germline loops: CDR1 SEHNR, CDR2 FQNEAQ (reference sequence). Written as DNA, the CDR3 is TGTGCCAGCAGCTCTCAGGGGTACACTGAAGCTTTCTTT. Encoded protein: CASSSQGYTEAFF.

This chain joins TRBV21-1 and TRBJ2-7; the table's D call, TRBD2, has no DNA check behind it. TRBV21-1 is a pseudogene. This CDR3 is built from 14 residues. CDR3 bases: TGTGCCAGCAGAATAGACGATAACTATAACGAGCAGTACTTC. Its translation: CASRIDDNYNEQYF.

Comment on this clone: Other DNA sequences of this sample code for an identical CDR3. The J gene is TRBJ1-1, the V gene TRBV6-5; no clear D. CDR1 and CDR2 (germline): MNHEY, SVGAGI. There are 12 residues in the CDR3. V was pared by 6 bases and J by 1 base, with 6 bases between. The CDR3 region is CASSRQNTEAFF. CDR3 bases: TGTGCCAGCAGCCGTCAGAACACTGAAGCTTTCTTT.

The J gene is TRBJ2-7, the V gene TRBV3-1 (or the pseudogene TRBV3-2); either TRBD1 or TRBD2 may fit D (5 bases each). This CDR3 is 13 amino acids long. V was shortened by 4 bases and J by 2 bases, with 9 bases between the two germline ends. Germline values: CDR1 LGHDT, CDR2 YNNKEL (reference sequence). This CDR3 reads CASSRDGTYEQYF. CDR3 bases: TGTGCCAGCAGCCGGGACGGAACCTACGAGCAGTACTTC.

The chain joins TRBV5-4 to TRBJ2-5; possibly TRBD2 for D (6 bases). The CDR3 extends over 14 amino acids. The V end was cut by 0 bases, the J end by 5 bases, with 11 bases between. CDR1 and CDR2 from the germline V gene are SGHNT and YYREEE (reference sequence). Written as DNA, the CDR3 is TGTGCCAGCAGCTTGGCGGGAGTGGGGGAGACCCAGTACTTC. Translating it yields CASSLAGVGETQYF.

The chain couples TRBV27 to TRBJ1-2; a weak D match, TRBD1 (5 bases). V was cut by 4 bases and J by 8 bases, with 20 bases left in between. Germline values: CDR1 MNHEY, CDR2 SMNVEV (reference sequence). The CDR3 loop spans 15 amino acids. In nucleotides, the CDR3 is TGTGCCAGCAGTTCGAGGGGACTGCCCAGTGGGGGCTACACCTTC. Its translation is CASSSRGLPSGGYTF.

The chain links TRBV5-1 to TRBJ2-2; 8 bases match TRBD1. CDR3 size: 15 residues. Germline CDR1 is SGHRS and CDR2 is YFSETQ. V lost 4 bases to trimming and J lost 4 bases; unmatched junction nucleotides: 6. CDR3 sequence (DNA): TGCGCCAGCAGCGTCGGACAGGGCCGCACCGGGGAGCTGTTTTTT. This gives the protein CASSVGQGRTGELFF.

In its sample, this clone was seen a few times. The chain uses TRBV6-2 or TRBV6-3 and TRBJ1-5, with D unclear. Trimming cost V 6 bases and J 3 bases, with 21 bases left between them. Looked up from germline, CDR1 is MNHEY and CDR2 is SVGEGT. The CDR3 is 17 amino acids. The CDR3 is CASSGRTATATNQPQHF. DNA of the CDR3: TGTGCCAGCAGCGGGCGTACAGCGACCGCCACCAATCAGCCCCAGCATTTT.

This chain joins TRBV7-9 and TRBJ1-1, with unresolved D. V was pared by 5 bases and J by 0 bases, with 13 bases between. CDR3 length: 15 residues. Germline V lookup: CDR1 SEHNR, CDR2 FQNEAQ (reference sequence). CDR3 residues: CASSPRYALNTEAFF. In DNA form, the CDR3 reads TGTGCCAGCAGCCCGAGATACGCTCTGAACACTGAAGCTTTCTTT. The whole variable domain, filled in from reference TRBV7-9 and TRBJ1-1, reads DTGVSQNPRHKITKRGQNVTFRCDPISEHNRLYWYRQTLGQGPEFLTYFQNEAQLEKSRLLSDRFSAERPKGSFSTLEIQRTEQGDSAMYLCASSPRYALNTEAFFGQGTRLTVV.

CDR3 region: CASSFAYEQYF. Here the CDR3 DNA reads TGCGCCAGCAGCTTCGCCTACGAGCAGTACTTC. The chain has TRBV5-1 and TRBJ2-7; D unresolved. CDR3 length: 11 residues. Germline lookup yields CDR1 SGHRS and CDR2 YFSETQ. Deletions cut 2 bases from V and 2 bases from J, with 2 bases between.

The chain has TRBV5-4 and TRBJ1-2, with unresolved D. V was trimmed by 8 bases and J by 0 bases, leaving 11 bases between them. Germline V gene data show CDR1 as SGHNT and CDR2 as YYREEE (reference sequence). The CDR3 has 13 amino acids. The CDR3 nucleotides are TGTGCCAGTACAGCTTTTTCTAACTATGGCTACACCTTC. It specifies CASTAFSNYGYTF.

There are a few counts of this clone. DNA of the CDR3: TGTGCCAGCTCCCCGGGAGGCTATAATACGCAGTATTTT. This gives the protein CASSPGGYNTQYF. The chain has TRBV7-3 and TRBJ2-3; 7 bases are shared with TRBD2. J lost 7 bases, V lost 8 bases, and 9 bases had no gene match. Germline lookup yields CDR1 SGHTA and CDR2 FQGTGA. This CDR3 has 13 amino acids. The variable domain in full, completed from reference TRBV7-3 and TRBJ2-3, reads GAGVSQTPSNKVTEKGKYVELRCDPISGHTALYWYRQSLGQGPEFLIYFQGTGAADDSGLPNDRFFAVRPEGSVSTLKIQRTERGDSAVYLCASSPGGYNTQYFGPGTRLTVL.

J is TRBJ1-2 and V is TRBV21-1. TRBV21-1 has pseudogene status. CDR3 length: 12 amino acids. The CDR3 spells CASSKLRVGYTF. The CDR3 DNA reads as TGTGCCAGCAGCAAGTTAAGGGTTGGCTACACCTTC.

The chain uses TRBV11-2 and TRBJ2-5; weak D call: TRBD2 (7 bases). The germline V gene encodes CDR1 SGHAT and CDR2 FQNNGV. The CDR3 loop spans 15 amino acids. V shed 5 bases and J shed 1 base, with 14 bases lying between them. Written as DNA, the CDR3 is TGTGCCAGCAGCAGGACCGGGGGGCTCCAAGAGACCCAGTACTTC. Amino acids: CASSRTGGLQETQYF.

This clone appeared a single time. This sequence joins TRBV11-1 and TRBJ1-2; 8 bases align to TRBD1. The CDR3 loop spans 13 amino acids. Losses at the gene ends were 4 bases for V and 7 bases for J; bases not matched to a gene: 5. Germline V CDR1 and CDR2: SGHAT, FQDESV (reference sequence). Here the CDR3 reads CASSWDRLGGYTF. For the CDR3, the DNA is TGTGCCAGCAGCTGGGACAGGTTGGGTGGCTACACCTTC. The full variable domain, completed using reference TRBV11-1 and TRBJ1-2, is EAEVAQSPRYKITEKSQAVAFWCDPISGHATLYWYRQILGQGPELLVQFQDESVVDDSQLPKDRFSAERLKGVDSTLKIQPAELGDSAMYLCASSWDRLGGYTFGSGTRLTVV.

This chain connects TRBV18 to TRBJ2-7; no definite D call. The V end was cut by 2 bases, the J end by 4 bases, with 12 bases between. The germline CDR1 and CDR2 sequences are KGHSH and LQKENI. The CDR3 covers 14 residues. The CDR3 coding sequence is TGTGCCAGCTCACCATTCGACGACCTTTACGAGCAGTACTTC. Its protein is CASSPFDDLYEQYF.

The CDR3 DNA reads TGTGCCAGCAGTGCCCAGACGTCGAACACCGGGGAGCTGTTTTTT. Translated, it gives CASSAQTSNTGELFF. J is TRBJ2-2 and V is TRBV7-3; no reliable D call. V was clipped by 6 bases and J by 0 bases, with 11 bases between them. The CDR3 covers 15 residues. Germline values: CDR1 SGHTA, CDR2 FQGTGA.

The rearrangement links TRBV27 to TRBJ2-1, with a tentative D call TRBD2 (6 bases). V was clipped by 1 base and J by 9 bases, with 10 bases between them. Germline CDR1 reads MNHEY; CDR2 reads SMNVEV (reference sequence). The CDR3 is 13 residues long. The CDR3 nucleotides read TGTGCCAGCAGTTTATTATGGGGAGGTGAGCAGTTCTTC. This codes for CASSLLWGGEQFF.

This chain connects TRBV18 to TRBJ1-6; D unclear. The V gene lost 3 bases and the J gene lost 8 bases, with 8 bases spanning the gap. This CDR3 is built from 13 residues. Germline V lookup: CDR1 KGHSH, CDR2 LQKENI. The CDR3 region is CASSPGRDSPLHF. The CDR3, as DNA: TGTGCCAGCTCACCTGGACGGGATTCACCCCTCCACTTT.